The next 25 T cell receptor beta chains were all read from a single sample in a study of T cells in Graves' hyperthyroidism and ophthalmopathy. Amplified regions were TCR beta CDR3 sequences from RNA transcripts. First-round RT-PCR with HTBI primers amplified the TCR CDR3 region. A single record per CDR3 protein comes from TCRdb applying MiXCR to the multiplex PCR reads. The sample records approximately 300,000 distinct CDR3 sequences, approximately 15% being singletons. Sequencing was performed on blood. All receptors derive from a woman in her sixties with Graves' ophthalmopathy.

This chain links TRBV5-6 with TRBJ2-5; either TRBD1 or TRBD2 may supply D (6 bases each). The CDR3 is 16 amino acids. Per germline, CDR1 SGHDT and CDR2 YYEEEE. The V gene lost 2 bases and the J gene lost 5 bases, with 19 bases spanning the gap. The CDR3 spells CASSFGPPGGRETQYF. The CDR3 DNA reads as TGTGCCAGCAGCTTCGGCCCTCCCGGGGGCAGGGAGACCCAGTACTTC.

This clonotype was counted ten times or more. CDR3 DNA sequence: TGTGCCAGCAGTTTAAATGCCCCCTTTTTCGCTGAAGCTTTCTTT. Translated: CASSLNAPFFAEAFF. The chain couples TRBV12-3 or TRBV12-4 to TRBJ1-1; D ambiguous. The CDR3 covers 15 residues. The V gene lost 2 bases and the J gene lost 6 bases, with 16 bases spanning the gap.

This clonotype was observed a single time. V usage is TRBV20-1 and J usage is TRBJ2-7, with a weak D call TRBD2 (5 bases). Trimming cost V 3 bases and J 0 bases, with 9 bases left between them. Germline CDR1 DFQATT, CDR2 SNEGSKA (reference sequence). The length of the CDR3 is 13 residues. DNA for the CDR3: TGCAGTGCTAGGGGTAGCGCCTCCTACGAGCAGTACTTC. Its translation is CSARGSASYEQYF.

V and J are TRBV7-7 and TRBJ2-5, with D maybe TRBD1 (6 bases). The CDR3 has 15 amino acids. The germline V gene has CDR1 SSHAT and CDR2 FNYEAQ (reference sequence). The V and J ends lost 5 bases and 7 bases respectively, with 20 bases between them. CDR3 residues: CASSNAGTPATTQYF. The CDR3 DNA follows: TGTGCCAGCAGCAACGCCGGGACACCGGCAACGACCCAGTACTTC.

This clonotype was detected only a few times. The chain has TRBV4-1 and TRBJ1-1; D not resolved. The CDR3 runs 14 residues. V lost 1 base and J 4 bases, leaving 10 bases between the germline ends. The germline V gene encodes CDR1 MGHRA and CDR2 YSYEKL. The CDR3 DNA sequence: TGCGCCAGCAGCCAAGTTTGGTCGGTCACTGAAGCTTTCTTT. Protein product: CASSQVWSVTEAFF.

This clonotype has at least ten counts. This sequence joins TRBV7-2 and TRBJ2-2, with a weak D call TRBD2 (5 bases). Trimming left V 1 base short and J 6 bases short, with 9 bases between. The germline V gene encodes CDR1 SGHTA and CDR2 FQGNSA. The length of the CDR3 is 14 residues. In nucleotides, the CDR3 is TGTGCCAGCAGCTTAGGCGGGTCGCCCGGGGAGCTGTTTTTT. This encodes CASSLGGSPGELFF.

This clonotype appeared a few times. The rearrangement links TRBV9 to TRBJ2-1, with TRBD2 identical over 11 bases. Germline V lookup: CDR1 SGDLS, CDR2 YYNGEE. J was trimmed by 4 bases and V by 2 bases; bases with no gene match: 2. The CDR3 is made up of 15 amino acids. The CDR3 coding sequence is TGTGCCAGCAGCGTCCTAGCGGGGGGATACAATGAGCAGTTCTTC. This translates into CASSVLAGGYNEQFF.

This clonotype was recorded at least ten times. The genes are TRBV27 and TRBJ2-7; 12 bases are shared with TRBD2. Germline lookup yields CDR1 MNHEY and CDR2 SMNVEV (reference sequence). There are 14 residues in the CDR3. V dropped 5 bases and J dropped 6; count of bases not matched to a gene: 5. CDR3 DNA: TGTGCCAGCAGTCCTGGGACTAGCGGGCGCGAGCAGTACTTC. This translates into CASSPGTSGREQYF.

This chain joins TRBV20-1 and TRBJ2-1; 7 nucleotides align to TRBD2. Trimming at V came to 3 bases and at J to 3 bases, leaving 11 bases not matched to a gene. This CDR3 has 16 amino acids. Germline V gene data show CDR1 as DFQATT and CDR2 as SNEGSKA (reference sequence). CDR3 loop: CSARDPGLRHYNEQFF. The CDR3 region has the DNA TGCAGTGCTAGGGACCCGGGACTACGACACTACAATGAGCAGTTCTTC.

The chain has TRBV6-1 and TRBJ2-7; TRBD1 might be the D (6 bases). Trimming stripped 0 bases from V and 3 bases from J, with 12 bases between. The CDR3 runs to 15 residues. CDR1 is MNHNS, CDR2 SASEGT, per germline. The CDR3 region is CASSEALGASYEQYF. The CDR3 coding sequence is TGTGCCAGCAGTGAAGCGCTGGGGGCTAGCTACGAGCAGTACTTC.

This clonotype was counted many times. This chain connects TRBV7-9 to TRBJ2-1, with no clear D. The germline CDR1 and CDR2 sequences are SEHNR and FQNEAQ (reference sequence). V was trimmed by 2 bases and J by 5 bases, leaving 10 bases between them. The CDR3 runs to 14 residues. CDR3 region: CASSLSGYHNEQFF. In DNA form, the CDR3 reads TGTGCCAGCAGCTTAAGTGGATACCACAATGAGCAGTTCTTC.

The J gene is TRBJ2-2, the V gene TRBV6-5; TRBD1 might be the D (6 bases). Per germline, CDR1 MNHEY and CDR2 SVGAGI. This CDR3 contains 15 residues. V was clipped by 2 bases and J by 6 bases, with 13 bases between them. The CDR3 loop reads CASSYHRTGPGELFF. CDR3 DNA sequence: TGTGCCAGCAGTTACCACAGAACAGGGCCCGGGGAGCTGTTTTTT.

This clonotype was found many times. The CDR3 coding sequence is TGCAGTGCGGAGACCAGGGGGCACGAAGAGACCCAGTACTTC. As protein: CSAETRGHEETQYF. The rearrangement joins TRBV20-1 to TRBJ2-5; TRBD1 agrees at 8 bases. V lost 6 bases to trimming and J lost 3 bases; unmatched junction nucleotides: 9. Germline V CDR1 and CDR2: DFQATT, SNEGSKA (reference sequence). The CDR3 consists of 14 residues.

This clonotype was counted ten times or more. The chain joins TRBV11-2 to TRBJ2-2; D gene uncertain. This CDR3 region has 16 residues. The V end was cut by 2 bases, the J end by 0 bases, with 10 bases between. Germline loops: CDR1 SGHAT, CDR2 FQNNGV. The CDR3 sequence: CASSLFLDTNTGELFF. The CDR3 coding sequence is TGTGCCAGCAGCTTATTTCTGGATACGAACACCGGGGAGCTGTTTTTT.

This clonotype occurred many times. This rearrangement joins TRBV27 to TRBJ1-1; D uncertain. This CDR3 spans 13 amino acids. V lost 6 bases to trimming and J lost 3 bases, with 11 bases between them. CDR1 MNHEY and CDR2 SMNVEV come from the germline V gene (reference sequence). CDR3 DNA: TGTGCCAGCAGCGGAGGACCCTACACTGAAGCTTTCTTT. Protein product: CASSGGPYTEAFF.

In its sample, this clonotype was seen a few times. This sequence joins TRBV12-3 or TRBV12-4 and TRBJ1-2; D remains unclear. Trimming removed 3 bases from V and 8 bases from J, with 10 bases in between. The CDR3 runs to 12 residues. The CDR3 sequence is CASSLGRRGYTF. The CDR3 bases are TGTGCCAGCAGTTTGGGTCGTCGAGGCTACACCTTC.

This clonotype was counted ten times or more. The chain joins TRBV5-1 to TRBJ1-3; D is perhaps TRBD1 (6 bases). Trimming shortened V by 4 bases and J by 1 base, and 15 bases separated the two germline ends. Looked up from germline, CDR1 is SGHRS and CDR2 is YFSETQ. The CDR3 has 16 residues. The CDR3 coding sequence is TGCGCCAGCAGCCGAACGACAGGAGCGTCTGGAAACACCATATATTTT. Translating gives CASSRTTGASGNTIYF.

This clonotype was detected ten times or more. This chain joins TRBV7-2 and TRBJ2-7; D is uncertain. Per germline, CDR1 SGHTA and CDR2 FQGNSA. The V gene lost 5 bases and the J gene lost 5 bases, with 16 bases spanning the gap. The CDR3 sequence is 14 residues long. CDR3 nucleotides: TGTGCCAGCAGCCCGGGCGGCCTAGGGAACGAGCAGTACTTC. Protein sequence: CASSPGGLGNEQYF.

In its sample, this clonotype was seen many times. The J gene is TRBJ1-1, the V gene TRBV6-1; 9 bases agree with TRBD1. CDR3 length equals 16 residues. J lost 3 bases, V lost 8 bases, and 13 bases had no gene match. CDR1 is MNHNS, CDR2 SASEGT, per germline. CDR3 sequence: CASRDKGQGVHTEAFF. As DNA, the CDR3 is TGTGCCAGCCGAGACAAGGGACAGGGAGTCCACACTGAAGCTTTCTTT.

There are many counts of this clonotype. V is TRBV7-9 and J is TRBJ2-3; D may be TRBD2 (6 bases). The V gene's germline CDR1 is SEHNR and CDR2 FQNEAQ (reference sequence). The CDR3 consists of 15 residues. Between the trimmed V and J ends, which lost 5 bases and 2 bases, there was a span of 14 bases. The CDR3 DNA sequence: TGTGCCAGCAGCCTCCGGAGGGCAAACACAGATACGCAGTATTTT. Translating it yields CASSLRRANTDTQYF. Full variable domain (outside the CDR3, taken from reference TRBV7-9 and TRBJ2-3): DTGVSQNPRHKITKRGQNVTFRCDPISEHNRLYWYRQTLGQGPEFLTYFQNEAQLEKSRLLSDRFSAERPKGSFSTLEIQRTEQGDSAMYLCASSLRRANTDTQYFGPGTRLTVL.

Ten or more counts support this clonotype. The chain combines TRBV30 with TRBJ2-1, with TRBD2 matching over 11 bases. Germline CDR1 reads GTSNPN; CDR2 reads SVGIG (reference sequence). J lost 2 bases, V lost 4 bases, and 4 bases had no gene match. The CDR3 runs 15 residues. CDR3 loop: CAWTLAGGTYNEQFF. CDR3 nucleotides: TGTGCCTGGACCTTAGCGGGAGGGACCTACAATGAGCAGTTCTTC.

This clonotype was observed many times. The chain has TRBV29-1 and TRBJ2-3; perhaps TRBD1 as D (6 bases). Deletions cut 2 bases from V and 1 base from J, with 7 bases between. CDR1 is SQVTM and CDR2 is ANQGSEA in the germline V gene. The CDR3 contains 13 residues. CDR3 protein: CSVEKGGTDTQYF. As DNA, the CDR3 is TGCAGCGTTGAAAAGGGGGGCACAGATACGCAGTATTTT.

This clonotype has a handful of counts. V is TRBV20-1 and J is TRBJ2-4, with D possibly TRBD2 on 7 matching bases. CDR3 size: 14 residues. V lost 3 bases and J 6 bases, leaving 15 bases between the germline ends. Per the germline V gene, CDR1 is DFQATT and CDR2 is SNEGSKA (reference sequence). CDR3 coding DNA: TGCAGTGCTAGGGGGGAGGGGGGCGTAAACATTCAGTACTTC. It specifies CSARGEGGVNIQYF.

This clonotype was observed a few times. The gene calls are TRBV20-1 and TRBJ2-1, with D possibly matching TRBD2 (5 bases). Trimming removed 5 bases at V and 0 bases at J, with 14 bases between. The CDR3 is 15 amino acids. Germline-derived CDR1 and CDR2 are DFQATT and SNEGSKA (reference sequence). CDR3: CSALNRGSSYNEQFF. CDR3 in DNA: TGCAGTGCTCTCAACCGGGGTAGCTCCTACAATGAGCAGTTCTTC.

This clonotype was counted ten times or more. The chain couples TRBV24-1 to TRBJ1-4, with 9 bases fitting TRBD1. With 9 bases clipped from V and 8 bases from J, the junction kept 15 bases outside the gene matches. Per germline, CDR1 KGHDR and CDR2 SFDVKD. This CDR3 is 16 amino acids long. CDR3 nucleotides: TGTGCCACCGGCCTGGACCCGGGACAGGGTTCCGAAAAACTGTTTTTT. This codes for CATGLDPGQGSEKLFF.